This T cell receptor (beta chain) emerged from a study of shared clonotypes between healthy human individuals. Study overall: CD8 memory received one plate per donor, CD8 naive two, CD4 memory three and CD4 naive three. Findings of the study overall: Clonotypes which were not shared had lower generation probabilities than clonotypes that all four donors shared. Clonotype sharing among donors, it was expected, would be affected by sequencing depth.

Germline loops: CDR1 SGHAT, CDR2 FQNNGV. The CDR3 totals 16 residues. With 0 bases removed from V and 3 bases from J, the gap between germline ends came to 12 bases. The data were produced by immunoSEQ multiplex PCR, yet TCRdb's version contains in-frame clones alone and is incomplete. The sample contains some 900,000 clones, 76% of which appear only once. Remarks on this clone: What it binds is not known.

The chain has TRBV11-2 and TRBJ2-1, with D perhaps matching TRBD2 (6 bases). The sequence derives from a man between 18 and 35 years old in good health. The sample was memory CD4+ T cells sorted from blood. The sample's subset: CD45RA-negative fraction. Here the CDR3 DNA reads TGTGCCAGCAGCTTAGAGGAGGGAGTTAACTACAATGAGCAGTTCTTC. This codes for CASSLEEGVNYNEQFF.